This T cell receptor beta chain was identified in a study of regulatory T cells in long-lasting Graves disease. For the study at large: Graves' cases, newly diagnosed, had used antithyroid drugs under 3 months.

Library construction for TCR beta used iRepertoire HTBI primers and Arm-PCR of CDR3 regions. TCRdb called the multiplex PCR reads again in MiXCR, with one record for every CDR3 protein. The data show about 530,000 distinct CDR3 sequences, around 16% seen once. Time point given: newly diagnosed GD, antithyroid drugs for less than 3 months. From PBMCs, RNA was extracted and then used to make the TCR library. This CDR3 has 17 residues. Germline V gives CDR1 KGHSH, CDR2 LQKENI. V dropped 3 bases and J dropped 7; count of bases not matched to a gene: 15. This sample also appeared in a second study, on T cells in Graves' hyperthyroidism and ophthalmopathy.

The clonotype was recovered from a woman aged 35 to 60 with Graves disease. The gene calls are TRBV18 and TRBJ2-1; 7 bases align to TRBD2. The sequencing here drew on peripheral blood mononuclear cells (PBMCs), taken at new diagnosis, from a patient treated with antithyroid drugs. The CDR3 nucleotides are TGTGCCAGCTCACCCCCGGTCCTAGCGGACGGGTGGAATGAGCAGTTCTTC. Its translation is CASSPPVLADGWNEQFF.